This record concerns one T cell receptor (beta chain) sequence. This clone was observed once. The antigen this receptor binds is unknown. No base quality values were provided; no much bigger clone lies one nucleotide off. These data belong to a study of blood T cell repertoires in COVID-19 (dated by TCRdb to about 2020). Study-wide context: Collaborator samples came from the United States, Italy and Spain and covered acute and convalescent phases of COVID-19. The material from the prospective study consisted of cDNA or gDNA derived from T cells, B-cell-depleted T cells, or PBMCs. Subjects who had been exposed to COVID-19, were actively infected with it, or had recovered from it provided the deeply sampled blood TCRbeta repertoires that made up the dataset. A freely available public database, intended as a resource for researchers studying the immune response to SARS-CoV-2, is where the repertoires were released. The samples were drawn from the first 160 participants of the ongoing ImmuneRACE study and from 950 to 1,500 subjects provided by 6 global collaborators. Sample metadata almost always included a de-identified subject ID, COVID-19 status, age in years and sex. HLA class I and class II types, where available, came from metadata supplied by the sample provider rather than from assay-based typing.

The immunoSEQ Assay, a bias-controlled multiplex PCR, was used to amplify TCRbeta CDR3 regions from genomic DNA. Concerning the study's data processing: The number of nucleated cells in each sample was estimated from the amplification of reference gene primers within the assay. Sequence reads were collapsed and filtered to measure the absolute abundance of every unique TCRbeta CDR3 rearrangement. Productive Simpson clonality was computed per sample as the square root of Simpson's diversity index over productive rearrangements. TCRdb took over this immuneACCESS table, retaining in-frame rearrangements with V and J assigned. Such tables are incomplete; in checked studies, under half of the missing clones stem from an unresolved V gene, and the remainder is unexplained. D and trimming come from the DNA, and the V and J calls and clone size come from that table. This sample gives roughly 250,000 clones in total; roughly 90% of them show up just once. The ten most abundant clones make up nearly 6.5% of the sample.

General study outcomes and caveats: The quantity of clinical and demographic metadata differed by source and by participant and was supplied without curation.

Enrolling through a virtual design, the prospective study's participants ranged in age from roughly 18 to 95 years and lived across roughly 24 United States geographic areas. To assign participants to cohorts, the prospective study relied on clinical history that participants themselves reported in a screening survey and a study questionnaire. Each participant in the prospective study had whole blood, serum and a nasopharyngeal or oropharyngeal swab collected by mobile phlebotomists. Participants in the prospective study had the option to provide additional blood draws and questionnaires over a roughly 2-month period. Prospective study blood samples were shipped either frozen or at room temperature before DNA extraction. The source material was PBMCs or T cells enriched from blood (not recorded which). This TCR came from a woman aged 30 to 39 with acute COVID-19.

The nucleotides are TGCGCCAGCAGCTTGGGCCTGGGACAGCTAGACTATGGCTACACCTTC. This codes for CASSLGLGQLDYGYTF. The chain couples TRBV5-1 to TRBJ1-2; TRBD1 fits 7 bases in the junction. CDR1 SGHRS and CDR2 YFSETQ were looked up in the germline V gene. The cysteine opens and the phenylalanine closes a CDR3 of 16 amino acids. Only CDR3 DNA is held: 48 bases, read in frame from base 1. At the junction V is shortened by 0 bases and J by 3 bases; bases outside the gene matches: 8.